This T cell receptor beta chain was retrieved from a study of T cell responses to AZD1222 COVID-19 vaccine. Overall study findings and caveats: Spike-spanning, vaccine-associated CD4 TCRs were dominant at 160-218 and 743-854. Donors were chiefly white British, with a greater number of females, and clonal diversity was perhaps underestimated.

TCRdb's copy holds only in-frame clones and misses some; the assay was immunoSEQ multiplex PCR. The sample consists of about 140,000 clones, more than 75% of them appearing once. Germline CDR1 reads KGHDR; CDR2 reads SFDVKD. The CDR3 totals 13 residues. The J segment lost 7 bases and the V segment lost 9 bases, leaving 8 bases of the junction unmatched. A remark on this clone: Its antigen is unidentified.

The J gene is TRBJ2-1, the V gene TRBV24-1; 7 bases are shared with TRBD2. The TCR comes from an adult who received the AZD1222 COVID-19 vaccine. The starting material was peripheral blood, obtained 28 days after the second AZD1222 dose. The CDR3 sequence is CATSLGGVNEQFF. The CDR3 DNA reads as TGTGCCACCTCACTTGGGGGGGTTAATGAGCAGTTCTTC.